The source of this TCR beta chain is a study of tumor and adjacent non-tumor tissue in lung cancer. Study-wide background: The patients, 10 or so men and 5 women, were roughly 30 to 76 with stage I to III disease. Each sample yielded millions of productive TCRbeta reads on average. Study-wide results and caveats: Normal lung showed higher cumulative top 100 clone frequency than tumor.

This sample's RNA came from whole unsorted tissue. More than 3 cm separated this lung sample from the edge of the tumor. Details on this clonotype: The antigen remains unidentified.

Germline CDR1 and CDR2: SGHTA and FQGNSA. V shed 2 bases and J 10 bases; nucleotides not matched to a gene: 5. The CDR3 length is 14 residues. Three rounds of nested PCR, following a modified ARM-PCR protocol, produced the TCRbeta library. TCRdb redid the calling of the multiplex PCR reads with MiXCR, one entry per CDR3 protein. Of approximately 62,000 distinct CDR3 sequences in the sample, 61% were seen once. This TCR derives from a man in his 70s with non-small cell lung cancer. The gene calls are TRBV7-2 and TRBJ1-6; 7 positions agree with TRBD1. The sequenced sample consisted of distant non-tumor lung tissue. CDR3 amino acids: CTSSLTQGKSPLHF. In DNA form, the CDR3 reads TGTACCAGCAGCTTAACACAGGGGAAATCACCCCTCCACTTT. Variable domain in full (rest from reference TRBV7-2 and TRBJ1-6): GAGVSQSPSNKVTEKGKDVELRCDPISGHTALYWYRQSLGQGLEFLIYFQGNSAPDKSGLPSDRFSAERTGGSVSTLTIQRTQQEDSAVYLCTSSLTQGKSPLHFGNGTRLTVT.